Presented here are 5 T cell receptor beta chains from one specimen sequenced in a study of shared clonotypes between healthy human individuals. TCRdb's copy holds only in-frame clones and misses some; the assay was immunoSEQ multiplex PCR. The sample gives more than 400,000 clones, 90% to 96% of which show up once; around 0.067% is in the top ten. The sequencing input was naive CD4+ T cells sorted from blood. Subset defined: CD45RA+ positively selected. These TCRs come from a woman in her 30s in good health.

DNA of the CDR3: TGCGCCAGCAGCCAGGCCCGGACGGCCGACCAAGAGACCCAGTACTTC. Its protein product is CASSQARTADQETQYF. The V call is TRBV4-1, the J call TRBJ2-5, with no clear D. Per the germline V gene, CDR1 is MGHRA and CDR2 is YSYEKL. Trimming took off 3 bases at V and 0 bases at J, with 14 bases between the two ends. The CDR3 loop spans 16 amino acids.

CDR3 residues: CSAETQVRSYNEQFF. The CDR3 DNA follows: TGCAGCGCCGAAACACAGGTTCGTTCCTACAATGAGCAGTTCTTC. V is TRBV29-1 and J is TRBJ2-1; D perhaps matches TRBD1 (5 bases). Trimming removed 7 bases from V and 1 base from J, with 17 bases in between. The CDR3 sequence is 15 residues long. The germline V gene has CDR1 SQVTM and CDR2 ANQGSEA.

CDR3 region: CAISEPGRRGETQYF. The CDR3 DNA follows: TGTGCCATCAGTGAGCCCGGGAGAAGGGGAGAGACCCAGTACTTC. This rearrangement joins TRBV10-3 to TRBJ2-5, with D tentatively TRBD2 (6 bases). Between the trimmed V and J ends, which lost 2 bases and 4 bases, there was a span of 14 bases. Looked up from germline, CDR1 is ENHRY and CDR2 is SYGVKD. There are 15 residues in the CDR3.

The J gene is TRBJ2-5, the V gene TRBV7-2, with unresolved D. The CDR3 contains 11 residues. Germline loops: CDR1 SGHTA, CDR2 FQGNSA. V was pared by 4 bases and J by 1 base, with 1 base between. The CDR3 region is CASSSQETQYF. Written as DNA, the CDR3 is TGTGCCAGCAGCTCCCAAGAGACCCAGTACTTC.

The chain links TRBV6-5 to TRBJ1-2; no firm D call. Trimming removed 0 bases from V and 2 bases from J, with 10 bases in between. Germline CDR1 is MNHEY and CDR2 is SVGAGI. The CDR3 spans 15 residues. The CDR3 loop is CASSYSRRGNYGYTF. In DNA form, the CDR3 reads TGTGCCAGCAGTTACTCCCGAAGAGGGAACTATGGCTACACCTTC.